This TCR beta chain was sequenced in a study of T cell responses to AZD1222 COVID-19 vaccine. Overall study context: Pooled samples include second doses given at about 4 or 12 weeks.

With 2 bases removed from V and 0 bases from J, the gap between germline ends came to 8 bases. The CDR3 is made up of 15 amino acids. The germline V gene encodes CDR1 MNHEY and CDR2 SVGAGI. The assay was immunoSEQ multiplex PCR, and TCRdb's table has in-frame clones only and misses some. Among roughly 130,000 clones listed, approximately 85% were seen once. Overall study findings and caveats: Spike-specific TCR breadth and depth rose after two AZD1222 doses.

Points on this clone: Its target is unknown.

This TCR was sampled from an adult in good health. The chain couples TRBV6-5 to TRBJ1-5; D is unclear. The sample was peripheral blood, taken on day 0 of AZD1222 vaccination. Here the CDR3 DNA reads TGTGCCAGCAGTTACAACCGGGATAGCAATCAGCCCCAGCATTTT. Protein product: CASSYNRDSNQPQHF.